This paragraph covers one TCR beta chain sequence. No antigen is known for it. Peripheral blood was drawn, roughly 10 milliliters per donor. Extraction yielded at least 6 micrograms of total RNA per sample. This sample stems from a study of blood T cells in healthy people across ages. Broader study findings: With unsorted PBMCs, a conclusive comparison of naive versus antigen-experienced cells was not possible. Naive CD4+ cells and diversity were both higher in long-lived donors than in aged donors.

CDR3 size: 16 residues. The V segment lost 4 bases and the J segment 3 bases; nucleotides outside the gene matches: 10. In germline, CDR1 is MGHDK, CDR2 SYGVNS. A sample-barcoded 5' primer and a J-beta primer mix were used in a second PCR of roughly 7 to 11 cycles. A single record per CDR3 protein comes from TCRdb applying MiXCR to the 5' RACE reads. The sample has roughly 860,000 distinct CDR3 sequences; under 80% are singletons. The sequence came from a man aged 25 to 40 in good health. The chain carries TRBV25-1 and TRBJ2-7; 9 bases line up with TRBD1. Specimen: blood. The CDR3 sequence is CASSVPRQGGLYEQYF. Here the CDR3 DNA reads TGTGCCAGCAGTGTCCCAAGACAGGGGGGACTCTACGAGCAGTACTTC.